This T cell receptor (beta chain) was captured in a study of cytomegalovirus exposure and HLA in healthy donors. Amplification used 60 Vbeta primers and 13 Jbeta primers. Produced via immunoSEQ multiplex PCR; TCRdb's table is partial and in-frame only. The data show 65,000 to 100,000 clones, roughly three quarters seen once. The CDR3 has 14 residues. V lost 4 bases and J lost 6; bases outside the gene matches: 5. The germline V gene has CDR1 SGHKS and CDR2 YYEKEE (reference sequence). The specimen sequenced was PBMCs. The chain carries TRBV5-5 and TRBJ2-3; 10 bases are a match to TRBD1. The sequence came from a man aged 35-49 years in good health and CMV-seronegative. The CDR3 here is CASSTGQGSDTQYF. DNA for the CDR3: TGTGCCAGCAGCACGGGACAGGGGTCGGATACGCAGTATTTT.